The clone carrying this T cell receptor beta chain appeared many times. Its antigen remains unknown. The sample originates from a study of spatial heterogeneity in lung cancer. Whole-study findings and limits: One measure, the expanded intratumoral alpha and beta TCR count, tracked tumor mutation counts.

Each molecule of TCR cDNA was tagged with one unique molecular identifier. TCRdb itself ran the 5' RACE reads through MiXCR, one entry per CDR3 protein. This table holds 8,000 or so distinct CDR3 sequences, 5.4% found once. The time point was: sample taken at primary tumor resection. Sequenced material: lung tumor tissue, taken at surgery. This clonotype was sampled from a male donor with early-stage non-small cell lung cancer.

The CDR3 loop reads CASSLATGTSGGRTDTQYF. CDR3 bases: TGCGCCAGCAGCTTGGCAACCGGGACTAGCGGGGGCCGCACAGATACGCAGTATTTT. The V call is TRBV5-1, the J call TRBJ2-3; TRBD2 aligns across 14 bases. The CDR3 extends over 19 amino acids. From germline, CDR1 is SGHRS and CDR2 YFSETQ. J was trimmed by 1 base and V by 0 bases; bases with no gene match: 7.